Listed below are T cell receptor beta chains from one sample, sequenced in a study of T cells in Graves' hyperthyroidism and ophthalmopathy. TCRdb processed the multiplex PCR reads anew with MiXCR; each CDR3 protein has one entry. The sample lists 400,000 to 500,000 distinct CDR3 sequences, approximately 15% occurring once. Sequencing used blood. The source is a woman aged 18-30 years with Graves' hyperthyroidism. CDR3s include the opening cysteine and the closing phenylalanine or tryptophan. A D gene is named only where the DNA matches it firmly. Clone size is given for some rows only: seen once, a few or many times, or a class if the clone is expanded.

clone_size | d_call | j_call | v_call | cdr3_nt | cdr3_aa
- | - | TRBJ2-1 | TRBV2 | TGTGCCAGCAGCCGAGGGGGGGGCTTTGGCAATGAGCAGTTCTTC | CASSRGGGFGNEQFF
many | TRBD1 | TRBJ1-1 | TRBV3-1 | TGTGCCAGCAGCCAAACTCTCGGACAGGGAGAAGCTTTCTTT | CASSQTLGQGEAFF
many | TRBD1 | TRBJ2-7 | TRBV12-3/TRBV12-4 | TGTGCCAGCAGCAACCGGGACAGTCTTTCCGAGCAGTACTTC | CASSNRDSLSEQYF
few | TRBD1 | TRBJ2-3 | TRBV2 | TGTGCCGGCAGTGGGGACAGGGCTGAGATAGATACGCAGTATTTT | CAGSGDRAEIDTQYF
- | - | TRBJ1-6 | TRBV11-2 | TGTGCCAGCAGCTTCACCCTGACGAGAAATAATTCACCCCTCCACTTT | CASSFTLTRNNSPLHF
many | TRBD1 | TRBJ1-1 | TRBV9 | TGTGCCAGCAGCGGGGGGGGACAGGGAAGCATGAACACTGAAGCTTTCTTT | CASSGGGQGSMNTEAFF
many | - | TRBJ2-1 | TRBV24-1 | TGTGCCACCAGTGATAGGGGGTACAATGAGCAGTTCTTC | CATSDRGYNEQFF
- | - | TRBJ1-5 | TRBV20-1 | TGCAGTGCTAGTGAAGGCGGGACATATAGCAATCAGCCCCAGCATTTT | CSASEGGTYSNQPQHF
- | TRBD2 | TRBJ2-3 | TRBV20-1 | TGCAGTGCTAGAGGTTCAAGCGGGGTCGATTATACGCAGTATTTT | CSARGSSGVDYTQYF
many | - | TRBJ1-2 | TRBV27 | TGTGCCAGCAGTTTGGGGACCTCGGGCTATGGCTACACCTTC | CASSLGTSGYGYTF
many | - | TRBJ2-1 | TRBV7-7 | TGTGCCAGCAGCCTTGGGACAAACAATGAGCAGTTCTTC | CASSLGTNNEQFF
many | - | TRBJ1-3 | TRBV19 | TGTGCCAGTAGAACCTCCTTTGTACAGCCACCAGGAAACACCATATATTTT | CASRTSFVQPPGNTIYF
many | - | TRBJ2-2 | TRBV2 | TGTGCCAGCAGTGATCGGGGGAACACCGGGGAGCTGTTTTTT | CASSDRGNTGELFF
many | TRBD1 | TRBJ2-2 | TRBV12-3/TRBV12-4 | TGTGCCAGCAGTTGGGACAGGGCTAACACCGGGGAGCTGTTTTTT | CASSWDRANTGELFF
many | - | TRBJ1-2 | TRBV28 | TGTGCCAGCAGTTTTTCACAGGGCCGGAACAGCGGCTACACCTTC | CASSFSQGRNSGYTF
many | - | TRBJ1-5 | TRBV3-1 | TGTGCCAGCAGCCAAGGATGGAAGGGGGAGGGTCAGCCCCAGCATTTT | CASSQGWKGEGQPQHF
many | - | TRBJ2-4 | TRBV2 | TGTGCCAGCAGGGAGACAGCCTCGGGAAACATTCAGTACTTC | CASRETASGNIQYF